This TCR beta chain was recorded in a study of T cells in Graves' hyperthyroidism and ophthalmopathy. The CDR3 regions of TCR beta were amplified from RNA transcripts. Initially, a first-round RT-PCR of the TCR CDR3 employed the HTBI primer set. TCRdb redid the calling of the multiplex PCR reads with MiXCR, one entry per CDR3 protein. The repertoire has a few hundred thousand distinct CDR3 sequences, 15% to 17% of them found once; the top ten carry under 8%. The origin of this receptor is a woman in her 30s with Graves' hyperthyroidism. Sequencing was done on a sample of blood.

The CDR3 coding sequence is TGCAGTGCTTCGCCACCCGGTATCACAGATACGCAGTATTTT. Translating it yields CSASPPGITDTQYF. This chain joins TRBV20-1 and TRBJ2-3; D is unresolved. This CDR3 region has 14 residues. Germline V gives CDR1 DFQATT, CDR2 SNEGSKA (reference sequence). The V end lost 5 bases, the J end lost 2 bases, and 14 bases lay between the germline ends.